A selection of T cell receptor beta chains follows, all from one sample in a study of T cells in Graves' hyperthyroidism and ophthalmopathy. TCRdb independently ran MiXCR on the multiplex PCR reads; one entry per CDR3 protein. The data contain about 690,000 distinct CDR3 sequences, 15% to 20% of them singletons. Material: blood. These receptors came from a man between 45 and 60 years old with Graves' hyperthyroidism. Both conserved end residues are part of each CDR3. D genes are given only for firm matches. Rows give clone size only sometimes, using once, few, many, or a class for an expanded clone.

TRBV14	-	14	TRBJ2-7	few	CASSRRGQYYEQYF	TGTGCCAGCAGCCGCCGGGGCCAGTACTACGAGCAGTACTTC
TRBV28	TRBD1	15	TRBJ1-2	many	CASSSLPGTAYGYTF	TGTGCCAGCAGTTCCTTACCTGGGACAGCCTATGGCTACACCTTC
TRBV30	-	15	TRBJ1-6	many	CAWSVGAGAYSPLHF	TGTGCCTGGAGTGTAGGTGCAGGGGCGTATTCACCCCTCCACTTT
TRBV9	TRBD1	14	TRBJ2-5	many	CASSVGDREETQYF	TGTGCCAGCAGCGTAGGGGACAGGGAAGAGACCCAGTACTTC
TRBV20-1	TRBD1	13	TRBJ2-1	once	CSAGTGTYNEQFF	TGCAGTGCGGGGACAGGGACCTACAATGAGCAGTTCTTC
TRBV9	-	14	TRBJ2-7	-	CASSVGGNPYEQYF	TGTGCCAGCAGCGTAGGAGGGAATCCCTACGAGCAGTACTTC
TRBV9	-	15	TRBJ2-7	few	CASSPLDRFGYEQYF	TGTGCCAGCAGCCCGTTAGACAGGTTCGGCTACGAGCAGTACTTC
TRBV4-1	-	14	TRBJ1-4	-	CATGLKPGDEKLFF	TGCGCCACCGGTTTGAAGCCAGGGGATGAAAAACTGTTTTTT
TRBV20-1	TRBD1	17	TRBJ2-5	few	CSAPRQGARRSQETQYF	TGCAGTGCTCCTAGACAGGGGGCGCGTAGGAGCCAAGAGACCCAGTACTTC
TRBV7-9	TRBD2	20	TRBJ2-6	few	CASSSLGRGFPISGANVLTF	TGTGCCAGCAGCTCTTTGGGGAGGGGCTTCCCGATCTCTGGGGCCAACGTCCTGACTTTC
TRBV3-1	-	12	TRBJ1-5	few	CASSQDSQPQHF	TGTGCCAGCAGCCAAGACAGCCAGCCCCAGCATTTT
TRBV12-3/TRBV12-4	-	12	TRBJ2-1	once	CANSLRDNEQFF	TGTGCCAACAGTTTGAGAGACAATGAGCAGTTCTTC
TRBV12-3/TRBV12-4	TRBD1	15	TRBJ2-1	-	CASSLWTGGNNEQFF	TGTGCCAGCAGTCTCTGGACAGGGGGGAACAATGAGCAGTTCTTC
TRBV27	-	14	TRBJ2-7	many	CASSLGGKSYEQYF	TGTGCCAGCAGTTTAGGGGGAAAATCCTACGAGCAGTACTTC
TRBV20-1	TRBD1	18	TRBJ2-6	few	CSAREEGTGGSGANVLTF	TGCAGTGCTAGAGAGGAGGGAACAGGGGGATCTGGGGCCAACGTCCTGACTTTC
TRBV20-1	TRBD1	16	TRBJ1-1	-	CSARRTGASLNTEAFF	TGCAGTGCTAGGAGGACAGGGGCTTCTTTGAACACTGAAGCTTTCTTT
TRBV6-2/TRBV6-3	-	14	TRBJ1-5	-	CASSYVSNNQPQHF	TGTGCCAGCAGTTACGTCAGTAACAATCAGCCCCAGCATTTT
TRBV2	-	13	TRBJ1-2	many	CASCVQDNYGYTF	TGTGCCAGCTGCGTCCAGGACAACTATGGCTACACCTTC
TRBV28	TRBD1	14	TRBJ2-7	many	CASSLRQGADEQYF	TGTGCCAGCAGTTTACGACAGGGGGCCGACGAGCAGTACTTC
TRBV19	-	14	TRBJ2-1	once	CASRGGSAYNEQFF	TGTGCCAGTAGAGGCGGGTCCGCCTACAATGAGCAGTTCTTC
TRBV6-1	TRBD2	15	TRBJ2-1	-	CASRLAGGQYNEQFF	TGTGCCAGCCGGCTAGCGGGAGGGCAGTACAATGAGCAGTTCTTC
TRBV4-1	-	15	TRBJ2-7	-	CANSPTWILSYEQYF	TGCGCCAACAGCCCGACGTGGATTCTCTCCTACGAGCAGTACTTC
TRBV6-2/TRBV6-3	-	14	TRBJ2-3	few	CASRVTESTDTQYF	TGTGCCAGCAGGGTGACAGAGAGCACAGATACGCAGTATTTT